This T cell receptor (beta chain) was sequenced in a study of blood T cells in healthy people across ages. Primed by a sample-barcoded 5' primer and a J-beta primer mix, a second PCR proceeded for about 7 to 12 cycles. TCRdb independently ran MiXCR on the 5' RACE reads; one entry per CDR3 protein. The sample holds 580,000 or so distinct CDR3 sequences, around 50% seen once. The CDR3 contains 14 residues. The V end was cut by 4 bases, the J end by 5 bases, with 14 bases between. Germline-derived CDR1 and CDR2 are SQVTM and ANQGSEA. The chain combines TRBV29-1 with TRBJ1-4; D remains ambiguous. Specimen: blood. This clonotype was sampled from an elderly man in good health. CDR3 loop: CSVARDLRNEKLFF. Written as DNA, the CDR3 is TGCAGCGTTGCCCGGGATCTCCGGAATGAAAAACTGTTTTTT.